The 32 T cell receptor beta chains listed next were all sequenced from one sample in a study of OX40 agonist ivuxolimab in advanced cancers. Assay used: immunoSEQ multiplex PCR; TCRdb lists only in-frame clones, some missing. The sample records approximately 77,000 clones, around 92% being singletons. This material consisted of CD4+ or CD8+ T cells sorted from blood, taken in a trial of the OX40 agonist ivuxolimab. The receptors here all came from an adult with an advanced solid tumor such as melanoma, head and neck, liver or kidney cancer.

The chain has TRBV7-2 and TRBJ1-3, with D unresolved. The CDR3 runs to 16 residues. V dropped 2 bases and J dropped 0 bases, with 11 bases sitting between them. Germline-derived CDR1 and CDR2 are SGHTA and FQGNSA. The CDR3 region has the DNA TGTGCCAGCAGCTTACTGAAGTCACGCTCTGGAAACACCATATATTTT. Translated: CASSLLKSRSGNTIYF. The variable domain in full, completed from reference TRBV7-2 and TRBJ1-3, reads GAGVSQSPSNKVTEKGKDVELRCDPISGHTALYWYRQSLGQGLEFLIYFQGNSAPDKSGLPSDRFSAERTGGSVSTLTIQRTQQEDSAVYLCASSLLKSRSGNTIYFGEGSWLTVV.

V gene TRBV6-6 combines with J gene TRBJ1-4; the D gene is possibly TRBD1 (5 bases). The CDR3 length is 14 residues. The germline V gene has CDR1 MNHNY and CDR2 SVGAGI (reference sequence). V lost 5 bases to trimming and J lost 6 bases, with 13 bases between them. The CDR3 DNA is TGTGCCAGCAGTACGGGGGGGGATGATGAAAAACTGTTTTTT. Translating it yields CASSTGGDDEKLFF.

The J gene is TRBJ1-2, the V gene TRBV7-2, with TRBD1 identical over 9 bases. V was pared by 5 bases and J by 4 bases, with 8 bases of the junction left unmatched. This CDR3 contains 15 residues. Germline CDR1 is SGHTA and CDR2 is FQGNSA. In nucleotides, the CDR3 is TGTGCCAGCAGCGTCGGGACAGGGCTTTTCTATGGCTACACCTTC. It codes for CASSVGTGLFYGYTF.

This sequence joins TRBV27 and TRBJ2-3; D remains unclear. The CDR3 is 15 residues long. The V end was cut by 5 bases, the J end by 3 bases, with 15 bases between. In germline, CDR1 is MNHEY, CDR2 SMNVEV (reference sequence). Here the CDR3 reads CASSPGTADTDTQYF. CDR3 coding DNA: TGTGCCAGCAGTCCAGGTACGGCGGATACAGATACGCAGTATTTT.

V and J are TRBV21-1 and TRBJ2-7; whether TRBD2, the table's D call, matches the DNA was not checked. TRBV21-1 is listed as a pseudogene. The length of the CDR3 is 16 residues. The DNA for the CDR3 is TGTGCCAGCAGCAAACCCCGGAGGGACGGGAGAAACGAGCAGTACTTC. Translating it yields CASSKPRRDGRNEQYF.

There are a few counts of this clone. The gene calls are TRBV21-1 and TRBJ1-2; TRBD1 was called by the table and not checked on the DNA. TRBV21-1 is a known pseudogene. The CDR3 consists of 15 residues. CDR3 in DNA: TGTGCCAGCAGAATAAGGACAGGGAGCTCTTTTGGCTACACCTTC. As protein: CASRIRTGSSFGYTF.

The V and J genes are TRBV7-2 and TRBJ2-2; D uncertain. Germline-derived CDR1 and CDR2 are SGHTA and FQGNSA. V was clipped by 4 bases and J by 3 bases, with 9 bases between them. CDR3 size: 14 residues. The CDR3 DNA reads as TGTGCCAGCAGCTACCAGGATTACACCGGGGAGCTGTTTTTT. Protein sequence: CASSYQDYTGELFF.

The V and J genes are TRBV18 and TRBJ2-3; D is uncertain. V was trimmed by 5 bases and J by 3 bases, leaving 9 bases between them. This CDR3 spans 13 amino acids. Germline V gives CDR1 KGHSH, CDR2 LQKENI. CDR3 in amino acids: CASSLGLTDTQYF. CDR3 in DNA: TGTGCCAGCTCATTGGGCCTAACAGATACGCAGTATTTT. Variable domain in full (rest from reference TRBV18 and TRBJ2-3): NAGVMQNPRHLVRRRGQEARLRCSPMKGHSHVYWYRQLPEEGLKFMVYLQKENIIDESGMPKERFSAEFPKEGPSILRIQQVVRGDSAAYFCASSLGLTDTQYFGPGTRLTVL.

The CDR3 nucleotides are TGTGCCAGCTCACCACCCTCTGTCAATGAGCAGTTCTTC. As protein: CASSPPSVNEQFF. The rearrangement links TRBV18 to TRBJ2-1; D ambiguous. The germline CDR1 and CDR2 sequences are KGHSH and LQKENI. The V and J ends lost 0 bases and 6 bases respectively, with 6 bases between them. This CDR3 spans 13 amino acids.

The chain has TRBV7-3 and TRBJ2-3; D may correspond to TRBD1 or TRBD2 (5 bases each). In germline, CDR1 is SGHTA, CDR2 FQGTGA. The CDR3 contains 13 residues. Trimming pared 8 bases from V and 5 bases from J, leaving 14 bases between. The CDR3 protein is CASGGSLGDTQYF. CDR3 DNA sequence: TGTGCCAGCGGGGGATCCTTGGGAGATACGCAGTATTTT.

The V and J genes are TRBV18 and TRBJ2-3; 7 bases are a match to TRBD1. This CDR3 region has 15 residues. Germline V CDR1 and CDR2: KGHSH, LQKENI. After removal of 4 bases from V and 2 bases from J, the junction contained 6 bases not matched to a gene. The CDR3 is CASSQGTDNTDTQYF. The DNA for the CDR3 is TGTGCCAGCTCACAAGGGACAGATAACACAGATACGCAGTATTTT.

This chain connects TRBV18 to TRBJ1-1; unclear D gene. The ends were cut back, 6 bases at V and 1 base at J, with 9 bases in the middle. CDR3 size: 13 residues. Germline V lookup: CDR1 KGHSH, CDR2 LQKENI. The CDR3 DNA is TGTGCCAGCTCCGTCCAAAAGAACACTGAAGCTTTCTTT. Translation gives CASSVQKNTEAFF. The variable domain in full, completed from reference TRBV18 and TRBJ1-1, reads NAGVMQNPRHLVRRRGQEARLRCSPMKGHSHVYWYRQLPEEGLKFMVYLQKENIIDESGMPKERFSAEFPKEGPSILRIQQVVRGDSAAYFCASSVQKNTEAFFGQGTRLTVV.

This clone was found once. The rearrangement joins TRBV7-2 to TRBJ2-7; weak D call: TRBD1 (6 bases). Germline V CDR1 and CDR2: SGHTA, FQGNSA. The CDR3 length is 13 residues. Trimming cost V 6 bases and J 2 bases, with 11 bases left between them. The CDR3 loop reads CASRSRQAYEQYF. CDR3 nucleotide sequence: TGTGCCAGCAGATCCCGACAGGCCTACGAGCAGTACTTC.

This chain joins TRBV29-1 and TRBJ2-7, with 10 positions matching TRBD1. This CDR3 comprises 13 residues. From germline, CDR1 is SQVTM and CDR2 ANQGSEA. V shed 7 bases and J 7 bases; nucleotides not matched to a gene: 10. The CDR3 bases are TGCAGCGCTGCCGGGACAGGGGCGGGGGAGCAGTACTTC. Its translation is CSAAGTGAGEQYF.

This chain links TRBV21-1 with TRBJ2-7; the table's D call TRBD2 went unverified against the DNA. TRBV21-1 is a pseudogene. The CDR3 loop spans 10 amino acids. CDR3 sequence: CASRPREQYF. CDR3 coding DNA: TGTGCCAGCAGACCGCGGGAGCAGTACTTC.

The J gene is TRBJ2-1, the V gene TRBV7-3; a possible D gene is TRBD2 (5 bases). The germline V gene encodes CDR1 SGHTA and CDR2 FQGTGA. The CDR3 loop spans 16 amino acids. Trimming left V 8 bases short and J 1 base short, with 18 bases between. As DNA, the CDR3 is TGTGCCAGCGGGATCCTCGGGGTACCATCCTACAATGAGCAGTTCTTC. The encoded protein is CASGILGVPSYNEQFF.

This chain connects TRBV7-8 to TRBJ2-5; D is ambiguous. Germline assignment: CDR1 SGHVS and CDR2 FQNEAQ. V dropped 0 bases and J dropped 4 bases, with 9 bases sitting between them. The CDR3 length is 14 residues. CDR3 residues: CASSLAAISETQYF. For the CDR3, the DNA is TGTGCCAGCAGCTTAGCAGCCATCTCAGAGACCCAGTACTTC.

This clone was seen just once. The chain is built from TRBV9 and TRBJ2-1; 7 positions match TRBD2. This CDR3 has 17 residues. Germline lookup yields CDR1 SGDLS and CDR2 YYNGEE. V shed 3 bases and J 2 bases; nucleotides not matched to a gene: 11. CDR3 residues: CASSALGAGIAYNEQFF. The DNA for the CDR3 is TGTGCCAGCAGCGCCCTAGGAGCGGGGATCGCCTACAATGAGCAGTTCTTC.

The chain employs TRBV27 and TRBJ2-2; D uncertain. The CDR3 loop spans 17 amino acids. Trimming took off 5 bases at V and 4 bases at J, with 20 bases between the two ends. From germline, CDR1 is MNHEY and CDR2 SMNVEV (reference sequence). For the CDR3, the DNA is TGTGCCAGCAGTCCCGACCCCCCTGGAGTGCGCACCGGGGAGCTGTTTTTT. It specifies CASSPDPPGVRTGELFF.

V usage is TRBV19 and J usage is TRBJ1-5, with TRBD1 identical over 7 bases. Germline trimming cut 4 bases from V and 10 bases from J; bases unmatched to any gene: 19. Germline CDR1 and CDR2: LNHDA and SQIVND (reference sequence). This CDR3 is built from 17 residues. The CDR3 here is CASSRVTRGAGDDPQHF. The CDR3 coding sequence is TGTGCCAGTAGTAGAGTTACCAGGGGGGCAGGGGATGATCCCCAGCATTTT.

The chain uses TRBV6-5 and TRBJ2-5; 9 nucleotides match TRBD2. CDR1 and CDR2 from the germline V gene are MNHEY and SVGAGI. V dropped 4 bases and J dropped 5; count of bases not matched to a gene: 5. This CDR3 comprises 14 residues. CDR3 coding DNA: TGTGCCAGCAGTTTGGGCGGGAGGGCCGAGACCCAGTACTTC. Translating it yields CASSLGGRAETQYF.

The chain links TRBV19 to TRBJ1-1; a weak D match, TRBD1 (5 bases). V was cut by 4 bases and J by 1 base, with 7 bases left in between. From germline, CDR1 is LNHDA and CDR2 SQIVND (reference sequence). The CDR3 has 13 residues. The CDR3 nucleotides are TGTGCCAGTAGTAATACAGGGAACACTGAAGCTTTCTTT. As protein: CASSNTGNTEAFF.

This sequence joins TRBV5-6 and TRBJ2-3; TRBD2 agrees at 7 bases. V shed 4 bases, J shed 11 bases, and the junction held 13 bases outside the gene matches. The CDR3 runs 14 residues. Germline lookup yields CDR1 SGHDT and CDR2 YYEEEE. The chain's CDR3 is CASSPEAASGRQYF. In DNA form, the CDR3 reads TGTGCCAGCAGCCCTGAGGCGGCTAGCGGAAGGCAGTATTTT.

This sequence joins TRBV6-6 and TRBJ2-5; D ambiguous. There are 14 residues in the CDR3. Trimming took 5 bases from V and 1 from J, leaving 11 bases between them. Germline V gives CDR1 MNHNY, CDR2 SVGAGI (reference sequence). As DNA, the CDR3 is TGTGCCAGCAGTCCCAACAGACTCCAAGAGACCCAGTACTTC. Protein: CASSPNRLQETQYF.

The gene calls are TRBV7-3 and TRBJ2-1; D is perhaps TRBD1 or TRBD2 (5 bases each). V was shortened by 5 bases and J by 0 bases, with 11 bases between the two germline ends. This CDR3 spans 15 amino acids. Per the germline V gene, CDR1 is SGHTA and CDR2 is FQGTGA. The CDR3 region is CASSPSGSSYNEQFF. CDR3 DNA sequence: TGTGCCAGCAGCCCATCAGGGAGCTCCTACAATGAGCAGTTCTTC.

V and J are TRBV27 and TRBJ1-5, with 8 nucleotides matching TRBD1. The CDR3 spans 18 residues. CDR1 and CDR2 (germline): MNHEY, SMNVEV (reference sequence). Germline trimming cut 4 bases from V and 4 bases from J; bases unmatched to any gene: 15. The CDR3 DNA reads TGTGCCAGCAGTTCCCGAGACAGGGGCTTGTGGGGTAATCAGCCCCAGCATTTT. The encoded protein is CASSSRDRGLWGNQPQHF.

This chain joins TRBV28 and TRBJ2-1; TRBD2 might be the D (6 bases). The germline V and J ends were trimmed by 4 bases and 1 base, with 14 bases remaining between them. The germline V gene encodes CDR1 MDHEN and CDR2 SYDVKM. This CDR3 comprises 16 residues. Written as DNA, the CDR3 is TGTGCCAGCAGTTCGGGCGGGGTGTTATCCTACAATGAGCAGTTCTTC. This codes for CASSSGGVLSYNEQFF.

V is TRBV4-1 and J is TRBJ2-5; TRBD1 aligns across 8 bases. Germline assignment: CDR1 MGHRA and CDR2 YSYEKL. The junction had 7 bases not matched to a gene; V was cut back by 5 bases and J by 2 bases. This CDR3 comprises 15 residues. The CDR3: CASSYRQGRQETQYF. CDR3 nucleotides: TGCGCCAGCAGCTATAGACAGGGGCGGCAAGAGACCCAGTACTTC.

The gene calls are TRBV6-5 and TRBJ2-1; D could derive from TRBD1 or TRBD2 (5 bases each). Trimming took 6 bases from V and 5 from J, leaving 14 bases between them. Germline loops: CDR1 MNHEY, CDR2 SVGAGI. The CDR3 loop spans 14 amino acids. This CDR3 reads CASSQLGENNEQFF. The CDR3 DNA sequence: TGTGCCAGCAGCCAGCTGGGGGAAAACAATGAGCAGTTCTTC.

The chain uses TRBV6-1 and TRBJ2-3; 7 nucleotides match TRBD2. Germline assignment: CDR1 MNHNS and CDR2 SASEGT. Trimming cost V 6 bases and J 5 bases; bases outside gene matches: 5. The CDR3 runs to 13 residues. Here the CDR3 DNA reads TGTGCCAGCAGGGCTAGCGGAGGAGATACGCAGTATTTT. This translates into CASRASGGDTQYF.

The J gene is TRBJ2-1, the V gene TRBV21-1; no check of the table's D call, TRBD2, against the DNA was made. TRBV21-1 is reported as a pseudogene. The CDR3 is made up of 13 amino acids. For the CDR3, the DNA is TGTGCCAGCAGCGATCTGAGAGGGAGGGAGCAGTTCTTC. This encodes CASSDLRGREQFF.

This chain joins TRBV5-1 and TRBJ2-3; 7 bases agree with TRBD2. V trimming: 7 bases; J trimming: 1 base; junction bases outside the gene matches: 6. CDR3 length: 14 amino acids. Germline lookup yields CDR1 SGHRS and CDR2 YFSETQ. CDR3 sequence: CASFEGGRTDTQYF. The CDR3 DNA is TGCGCCAGCTTCGAGGGAGGGCGCACAGATACGCAGTATTTT.